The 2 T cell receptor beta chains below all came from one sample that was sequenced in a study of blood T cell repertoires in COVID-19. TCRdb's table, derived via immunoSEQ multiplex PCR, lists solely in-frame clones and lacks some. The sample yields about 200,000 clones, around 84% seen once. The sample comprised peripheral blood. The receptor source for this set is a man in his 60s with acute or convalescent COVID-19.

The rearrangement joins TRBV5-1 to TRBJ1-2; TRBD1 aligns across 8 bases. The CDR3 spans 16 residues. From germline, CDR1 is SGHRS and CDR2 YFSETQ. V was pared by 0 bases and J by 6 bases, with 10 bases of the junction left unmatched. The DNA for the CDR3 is TGCGCCAGCAGCTTGGAACCAGGGGGCCAATTAAATGGCTACACCTTC. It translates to CASSLEPGGQLNGYTF.

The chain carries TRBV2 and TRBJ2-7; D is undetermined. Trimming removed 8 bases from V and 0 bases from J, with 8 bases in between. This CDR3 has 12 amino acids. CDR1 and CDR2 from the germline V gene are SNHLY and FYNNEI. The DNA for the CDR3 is TGTGCCAGCGATACTGGCTCCTACGAGCAGTACTTC. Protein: CASDTGSYEQYF. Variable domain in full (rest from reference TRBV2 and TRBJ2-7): EPEVTQTPSHQVTQMGQEVILRCVPISNHLYFYWYRQILGQKVEFLVSFYNNEISEKSEIFDDQFSVERPDGSNFTLKIRSTKLEDSAMYFCASDTGSYEQYFGPGTRLTVT.